This entry is about one T cell receptor beta chain. The protocol was immunoSEQ multiplex PCR, while the TCRdb copy is restricted to in-frame clones and leaves out a portion. The table records 85,000 to 120,000 clones, around 92% of them present only once. The data are from a study of T cell changes during pregnancy in multiple sclerosis. This CDR3 is built from 16 residues. Germline lookup yields CDR1 SGHRS and CDR2 YFSETQ. V was pared by 4 bases and J by 9 bases, with 13 bases of the junction left unmatched. Sequencing used peripheral blood, obtained after pregnancy. The V call is TRBV5-1, the J call TRBJ2-4, with 10 nucleotides matching TRBD1. This clonotype was sampled from a female donor with multiple sclerosis, enrolled in a pregnancy study. The DNA of the CDR3 is TGCGCCAGCAGCCCACGTCTTGGACAGGGGGTGGGCATTCAGTACTTC. It encodes CASSPRLGQGVGIQYF.